This TCR beta chain originates from a study of T cell repertoires in cytomegalovirus infection. In the study overall: CMV epitopes used comprised recently identified HLA-C-restricted ones and well-studied HLA-B-restricted ones. CMV infection together with matching HLA type was indicated by public TCR beta signatures. Study results and caveats: The response measured ex vivo was dominated by TCR beta clonotypes (HLA-C-restricted and CMV-specific).

TCRdb independently ran MiXCR on the reads; one entry per CDR3 protein. The sample includes around 900,000 distinct CDR3 sequences, roughly 30% seen only once; the top ten take 13%. As regards this clonotype: Its antigen is currently unknown.

The sequence derives from a human donor in good health (CMV status not recorded). Some clones in this sample may be carry-over from other donors' samples. The sequences come from cultured CD8+ T cells from PBMCs, collected from culture after CMV antigen stimulation.

The CDR3 region is CASSPGTGGRIEQFF. In DNA form, the CDR3 reads TGTGCCAGCAGCCCCGGGACAGGGGGCAGAATTGAGCAGTTCTTC. This rearrangement joins TRBV5-8 to TRBJ2-1; TRBD1 aligns across 12 bases. Germline assignment: CDR1 SGHTS and CDR2 YDEGEE. The length of the CDR3 is 15 residues. The trim removed 4 bases at V and 9 bases at J, leaving 8 bases unmatched.